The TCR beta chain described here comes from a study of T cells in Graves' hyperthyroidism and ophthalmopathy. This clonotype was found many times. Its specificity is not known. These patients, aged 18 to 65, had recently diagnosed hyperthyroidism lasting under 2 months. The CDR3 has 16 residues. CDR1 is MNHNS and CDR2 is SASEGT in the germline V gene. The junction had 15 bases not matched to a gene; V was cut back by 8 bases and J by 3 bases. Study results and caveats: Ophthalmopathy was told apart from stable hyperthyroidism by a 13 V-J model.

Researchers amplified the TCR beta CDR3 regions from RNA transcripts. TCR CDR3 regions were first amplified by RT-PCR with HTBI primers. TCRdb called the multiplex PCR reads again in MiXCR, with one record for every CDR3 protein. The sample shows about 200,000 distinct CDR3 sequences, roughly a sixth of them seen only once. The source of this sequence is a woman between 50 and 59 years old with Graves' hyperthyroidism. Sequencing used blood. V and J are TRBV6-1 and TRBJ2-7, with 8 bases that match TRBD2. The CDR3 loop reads CASHIARTSGRYEQYF. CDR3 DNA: TGTGCCAGCCATATAGCCAGAACTAGCGGCCGCTACGAGCAGTACTTC.